Below are 18 T cell receptor beta chains sequenced from a single sample in a study of monozygotic twins with inflammatory bowel disease. Reprocessing the 5' RACE reads, TCRdb reports a single entry for every CDR3 protein and omits DNA. In all, the sample yields approximately 400,000 distinct CDR3 sequences. The sequenced sample consisted of blood. Receptors originate from a human donor with ulcerative colitis or Crohn's disease, or a healthy co-twin of an affected twin (not recorded which).

The gene calls are TRBV7-9 and TRBJ1-1. Germline CDR1 SEHNR, CDR2 FQNEAQ (reference sequence). This CDR3 spans 13 amino acids. CDR3 in amino acids: CASSIYTNTEAFF.

The chain joins TRBV19 to TRBJ2-7; TCRdb's assignment of TRBD1 cannot be checked, as there is no DNA. Germline V gives CDR1 LNHDA, CDR2 SQIVND (reference sequence). CDR3 size: 15 residues. The CDR3 region is CATSPPGTGGYEQYF.

The chain links TRBV5-1 to TRBJ1-1; TCRdb selects TRBD1, and the lack of DNA leaves this call unchecked. The CDR3 totals 15 residues. CDR1 is SGHRS and CDR2 is YFSETQ in the germline V gene. The CDR3 sequence: CASSLDKGGITEAFF.

The rearrangement uses TRBV4-3 and TRBJ2-2; as DNA is missing, the TRBD2 call by TCRdb cannot be tested. CDR3 length equals 17 residues. The germline V gene encodes CDR1 LGHNA and CDR2 YSLEER. The CDR3 reads CASSQVALAGGTGELFF.

The chain carries TRBV5-1 and TRBJ1-4; the TRBD1 assignment by TCRdb is unverifiable without DNA. CDR3 length: 16 amino acids. Germline assignment: CDR1 SGHRS and CDR2 YFSETQ. CDR3 amino acids: CASSLGTGRGNEKLFF.

The CDR3 sequence is CASTGSHEQYF. The genes are TRBV2 and TRBJ2-7. This CDR3 comprises 11 residues. Germline-derived CDR1 and CDR2 are SNHLY and FYNNEI.

This chain connects TRBV24-1 to TRBJ1-4; TCRdb's assignment of TRBD1 cannot be checked, as there is no DNA. Germline V CDR1 and CDR2: KGHDR, SFDVKD. The CDR3 length is 13 residues. The CDR3 sequence is CATAGEKDEKLFF.

The genes are TRBV2 and TRBJ2-3; TCRdb indicates TRBD1, and absent DNA this call remains unverified. CDR3 length: 15 amino acids. The germline CDR1 and CDR2 sequences are SNHLY and FYNNEI. The CDR3 spells CASSEGDRGTDTQYF.

The chain is built from TRBV7-3 and TRBJ2-3; lacking DNA, the TRBD1 call made by TCRdb goes unchecked. The CDR3 runs to 15 residues. Germline CDR1 and CDR2: SGHTA and FQGTGA. The CDR3: CASSPWGGPTDTQYF.

The chain joins TRBV7-9 to TRBJ1-4; the D call from TCRdb, TRBD1, cannot be confirmed without DNA. The length of the CDR3 is 15 residues. Per germline, CDR1 SEHNR and CDR2 FQNEAQ (reference sequence). CDR3 in amino acids: CASSYGTGRNEKLFF.

V is TRBV9 and J is TRBJ1-1. Germline V lookup: CDR1 SGDLS, CDR2 YYNGEE. CDR3 length: 15 amino acids. CDR3: CASSPPGGVNTEAFF.

The CDR3 loop reads CACQRGAKAFF. V usage is TRBV5-4 and J usage is TRBJ1-1; as DNA is missing, the TRBD1 call by TCRdb cannot be tested. This CDR3 comprises 11 residues. Germline-derived CDR1 and CDR2 are SGHNT and YYREEE (reference sequence).

The V call is TRBV21-1, the J call TRBJ2-4. TRBV21-1 is a pseudogene. CDR3 length: 17 residues. The CDR3 loop is CASSKVCVGQTKNIQYF.

V is TRBV5-1 and J is TRBJ2-7. Germline V gene sequence: CDR1 SGHRS, CDR2 YFSETQ. The CDR3 sequence is 13 residues long. This CDR3 reads CASSTTPSYEQYF. The complete variable domain, with remaining parts taken from reference TRBV5-1 and TRBJ2-7, reads KAGVTQTPRYLIKTRGQQVTLSCSPISGHRSVSWYQQTPGQGLQFLFEYFSETQRNKGNFPGRFSGRQFSNSRSEMNVSTLELGDSALYLCASSTTPSYEQYFGPGTRLTVT.

The chain employs TRBV20-1 and TRBJ1-5; absent DNA, TCRdb's TRBD1 call cannot be checked. Germline values: CDR1 DFQATT, CDR2 SNEGSKA (reference sequence). The CDR3 runs 15 residues. The CDR3 protein is CSASSGTIINQPQHF.

The genes are TRBV2 and TRBJ1-1; with no DNA, the TCRdb D assignment of TRBD1 cannot be verified. Germline lookup yields CDR1 SNHLY and CDR2 FYNNEI. The CDR3 is 13 residues long. The CDR3 sequence: CASRGTGGMGAFF.

The V call is TRBV7-2, the J call TRBJ2-2; TCRdb's assignment of TRBD1 cannot be checked, as there is no DNA. Germline lookup yields CDR1 SGHTA and CDR2 FQGNSA. The CDR3 runs to 17 residues. The CDR3 protein is CASSLSGRGANTGELFF.

This chain uses TRBV9 with TRBJ2-3. Per the germline V gene, CDR1 is SGDLS and CDR2 is YYNGEE. The CDR3 contains 11 residues. The CDR3 sequence is CASSVADTQYF.